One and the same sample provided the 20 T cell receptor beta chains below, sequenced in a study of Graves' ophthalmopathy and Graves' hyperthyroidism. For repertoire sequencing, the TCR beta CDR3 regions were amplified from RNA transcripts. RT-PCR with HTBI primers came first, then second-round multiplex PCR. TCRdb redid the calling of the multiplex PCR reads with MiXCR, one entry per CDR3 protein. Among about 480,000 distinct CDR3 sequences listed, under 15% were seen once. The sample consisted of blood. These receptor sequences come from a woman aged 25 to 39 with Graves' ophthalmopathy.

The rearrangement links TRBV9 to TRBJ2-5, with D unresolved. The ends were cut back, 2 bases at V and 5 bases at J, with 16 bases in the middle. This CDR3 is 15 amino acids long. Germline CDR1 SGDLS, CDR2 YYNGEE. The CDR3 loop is CASSVIGQPGETQYF. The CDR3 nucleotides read TGTGCCAGCAGCGTTATAGGGCAACCTGGGGAGACCCAGTACTTC.

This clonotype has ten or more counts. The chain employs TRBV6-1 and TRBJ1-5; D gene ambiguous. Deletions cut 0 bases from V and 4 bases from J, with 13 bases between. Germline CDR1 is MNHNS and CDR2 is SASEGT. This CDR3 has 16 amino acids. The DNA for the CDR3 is TGTGCCAGCAGTGAAGCGTTGCAGGTCCAAAATCAGCCCCAGCATTTT. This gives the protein CASSEALQVQNQPQHF.

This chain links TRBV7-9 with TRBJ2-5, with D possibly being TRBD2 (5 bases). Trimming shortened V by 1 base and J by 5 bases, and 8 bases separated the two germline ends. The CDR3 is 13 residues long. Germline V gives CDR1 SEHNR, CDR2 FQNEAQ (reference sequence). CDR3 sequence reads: CASSLVRAETQYF. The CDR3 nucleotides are TGTGCCAGCAGCTTAGTGAGGGCTGAGACCCAGTACTTC.

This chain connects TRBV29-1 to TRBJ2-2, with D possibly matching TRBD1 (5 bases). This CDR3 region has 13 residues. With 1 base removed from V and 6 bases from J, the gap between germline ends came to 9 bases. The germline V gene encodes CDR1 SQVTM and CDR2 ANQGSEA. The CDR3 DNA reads TGCAGCGTTGAAGCGCAGGGTTCCGGGGAGCTGTTTTTT. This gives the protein CSVEAQGSGELFF.

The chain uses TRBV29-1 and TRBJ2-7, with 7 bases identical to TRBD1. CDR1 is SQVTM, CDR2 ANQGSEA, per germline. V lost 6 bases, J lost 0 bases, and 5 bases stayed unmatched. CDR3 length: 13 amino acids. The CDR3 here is CSVVRDSSYEQYF. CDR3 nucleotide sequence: TGCAGCGTCGTCCGGGACAGCTCCTACGAGCAGTACTTC.

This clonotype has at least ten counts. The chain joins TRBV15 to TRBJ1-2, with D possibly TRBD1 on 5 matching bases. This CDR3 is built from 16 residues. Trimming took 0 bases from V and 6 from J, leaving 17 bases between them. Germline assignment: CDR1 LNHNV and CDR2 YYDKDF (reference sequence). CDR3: CATSRDSQSPGHGYTF. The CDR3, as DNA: TGTGCCACCAGCAGAGATAGCCAGTCCCCAGGGCATGGCTACACCTTC. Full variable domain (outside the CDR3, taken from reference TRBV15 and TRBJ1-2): DAMVIQNPRYQVTQFGKPVTLSCSQTLNHNVMYWYQQKSSQAPKLLFHYYDKDFNNEADTPDNFQSRRPNTSFCFLDIRSPGLGDTAMYLCATSRDSQSPGHGYTFGSGTRLTVV.

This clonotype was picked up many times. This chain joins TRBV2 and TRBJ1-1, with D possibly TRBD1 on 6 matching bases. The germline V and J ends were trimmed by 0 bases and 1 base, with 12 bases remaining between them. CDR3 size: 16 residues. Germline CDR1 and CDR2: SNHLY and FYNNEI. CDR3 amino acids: CASSEAATGPNTEAFF. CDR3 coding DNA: TGTGCCAGCAGTGAAGCGGCGACAGGCCCGAACACTGAAGCTTTCTTT. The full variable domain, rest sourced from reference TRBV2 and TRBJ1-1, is EPEVTQTPSHQVTQMGQEVILRCVPISNHLYFYWYRQILGQKVEFLVSFYNNEISEKSEIFDDQFSVERPDGSNFTLKIRSTKLEDSAMYFCASSEAATGPNTEAFFGQGTRLTVV.

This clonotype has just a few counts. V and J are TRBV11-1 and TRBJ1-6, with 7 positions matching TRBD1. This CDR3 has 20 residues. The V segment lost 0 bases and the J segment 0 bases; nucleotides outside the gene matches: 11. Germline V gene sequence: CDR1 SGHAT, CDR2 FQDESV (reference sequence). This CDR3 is CASSLAPGQSPDSYNSPLHF. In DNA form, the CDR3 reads TGTGCCAGCAGCTTAGCTCCGGGACAGTCACCCGACTCCTATAATTCACCCCTCCACTTT.

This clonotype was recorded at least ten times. The DNA for the CDR3 is TGTGCCGTACGAGGGCTTAGGACAGGGGGCATCGTGGAGACCCAGTACTTC. It specifies CAVRGLRTGGIVETQYF. The V call is TRBV7-9, the J call TRBJ2-5; 11 bases map to TRBD1. Looked up from germline, CDR1 is SEHNR and CDR2 is FQNEAQ (reference sequence). V trimming: 11 bases; J trimming: 5 bases; junction bases outside the gene matches: 19. This CDR3 region has 17 residues.

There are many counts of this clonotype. In DNA, the CDR3 is TGCAGTGCTAGGGGCGGCAGGGGTTCCAATCAGCCCCAGCATTTT. Protein product: CSARGGRGSNQPQHF. The V call is TRBV20-1, the J call TRBJ1-5; tentatively, D is TRBD1 (6 bases). The germline V and J ends were trimmed by 3 bases and 3 bases, with 15 bases remaining between them. Germline values: CDR1 DFQATT, CDR2 SNEGSKA (reference sequence). CDR3 size: 15 residues.

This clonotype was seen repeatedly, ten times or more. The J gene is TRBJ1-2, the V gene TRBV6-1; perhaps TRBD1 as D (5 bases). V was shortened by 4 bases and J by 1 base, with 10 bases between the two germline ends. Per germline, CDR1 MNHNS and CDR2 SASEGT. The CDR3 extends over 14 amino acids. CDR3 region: CASSAGPRNYGYTF. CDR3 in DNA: TGTGCCAGCAGTGCGGGGCCCCGTAACTATGGCTACACCTTC.

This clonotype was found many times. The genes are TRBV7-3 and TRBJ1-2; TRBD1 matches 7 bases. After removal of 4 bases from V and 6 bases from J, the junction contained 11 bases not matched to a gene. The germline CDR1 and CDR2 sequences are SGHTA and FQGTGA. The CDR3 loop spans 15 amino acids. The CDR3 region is CASSSRGTAVDGYTF. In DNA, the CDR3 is TGTGCCAGCAGCTCCAGGGGGACGGCAGTTGATGGCTACACCTTC. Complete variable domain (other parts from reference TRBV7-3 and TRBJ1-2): GAGVSQTPSNKVTEKGKYVELRCDPISGHTALYWYRQSLGQGPEFLIYFQGTGAADDSGLPNDRFFAVRPEGSVSTLKIQRTERGDSAVYLCASSSRGTAVDGYTFGSGTRLTVV.

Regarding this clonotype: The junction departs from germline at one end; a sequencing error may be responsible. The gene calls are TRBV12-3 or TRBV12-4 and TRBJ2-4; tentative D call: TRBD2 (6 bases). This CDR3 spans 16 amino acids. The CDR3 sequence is CASSFSAGLAKNIKYF. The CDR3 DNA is TGTGCCAGCAGTTTTTCGGCGGGGTTGGCCAAAAACATTAAGTACTTC.

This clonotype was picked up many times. The CDR3 coding sequence is TGTGCCAGCAGCCGTAGAGAAGGGACAGGAGATCAGCCCCAGCATTTT. Residues: CASSRREGTGDQPQHF. The chain couples TRBV7-8 to TRBJ1-5; the match to TRBD1 covers 8 bases. This CDR3 has 16 residues. V lost 5 bases to trimming and J lost 5 bases; unmatched junction nucleotides: 11. From germline, CDR1 is SGHVS and CDR2 FQNEAQ.

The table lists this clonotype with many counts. CDR3 in DNA: TGTGCCAGCAGCCCCGCGCGGGGACAGGGTCCCAATCAGCCCCAGCATTTT. Its protein product is CASSPARGQGPNQPQHF. The chain recombines TRBV25-1 with TRBJ1-5; 9 bases match TRBD1. V dropped 6 bases and J dropped 3; count of bases not matched to a gene: 12. This CDR3 is built from 17 residues. Germline V gene data show CDR1 as MGHDK and CDR2 as SYGVNS.

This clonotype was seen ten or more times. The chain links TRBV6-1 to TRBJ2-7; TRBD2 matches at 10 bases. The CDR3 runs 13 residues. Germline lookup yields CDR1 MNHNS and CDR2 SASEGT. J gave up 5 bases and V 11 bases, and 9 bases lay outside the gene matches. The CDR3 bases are TGTGCCGGAACTAGCGGGATTGAAAACGAGCAGTACTTC. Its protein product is CAGTSGIENEQYF.

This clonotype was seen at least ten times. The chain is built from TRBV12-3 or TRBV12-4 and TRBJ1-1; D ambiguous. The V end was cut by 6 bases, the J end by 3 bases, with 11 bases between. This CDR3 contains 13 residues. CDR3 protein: CASSSSGYTEAFF. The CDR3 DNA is TGTGCCAGCAGCTCCTCGGGGTACACTGAAGCTTTCTTT.

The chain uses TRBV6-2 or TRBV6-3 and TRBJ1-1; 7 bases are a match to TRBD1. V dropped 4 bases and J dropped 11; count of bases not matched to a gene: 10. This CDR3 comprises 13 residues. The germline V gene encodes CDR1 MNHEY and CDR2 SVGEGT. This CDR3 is CASSSLLQGKAFF. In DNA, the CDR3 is TGTGCCAGCAGTTCCCTTTTACAGGGGAAGGCTTTCTTT.

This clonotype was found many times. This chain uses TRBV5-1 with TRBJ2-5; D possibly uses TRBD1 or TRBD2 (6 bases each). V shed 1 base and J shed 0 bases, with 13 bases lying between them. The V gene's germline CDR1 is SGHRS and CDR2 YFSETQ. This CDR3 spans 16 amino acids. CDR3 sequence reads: CASSLIGGIDQETQYF. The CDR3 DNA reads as TGCGCCAGCAGCTTGATAGGGGGGATCGACCAAGAGACCCAGTACTTC.

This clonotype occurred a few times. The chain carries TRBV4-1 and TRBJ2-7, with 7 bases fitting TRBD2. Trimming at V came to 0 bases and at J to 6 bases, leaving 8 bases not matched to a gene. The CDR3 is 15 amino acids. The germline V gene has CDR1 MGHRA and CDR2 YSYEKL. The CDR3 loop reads CASSQDRGEGREQYF. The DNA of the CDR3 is TGCGCCAGCAGCCAAGATCGGGGGGAGGGCCGCGAGCAGTACTTC.